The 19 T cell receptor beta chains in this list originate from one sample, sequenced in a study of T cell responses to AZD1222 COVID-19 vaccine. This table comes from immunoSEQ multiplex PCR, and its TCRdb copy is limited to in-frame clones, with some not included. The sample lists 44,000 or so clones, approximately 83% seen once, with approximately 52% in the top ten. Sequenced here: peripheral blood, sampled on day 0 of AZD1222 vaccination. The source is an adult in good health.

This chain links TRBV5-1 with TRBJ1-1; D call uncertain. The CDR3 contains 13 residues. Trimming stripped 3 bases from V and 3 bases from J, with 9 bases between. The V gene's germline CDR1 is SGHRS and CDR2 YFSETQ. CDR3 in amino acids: CASSWGGDTEAFF. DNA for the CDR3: TGCGCCAGCAGCTGGGGTGGGGACACTGAAGCTTTCTTT.

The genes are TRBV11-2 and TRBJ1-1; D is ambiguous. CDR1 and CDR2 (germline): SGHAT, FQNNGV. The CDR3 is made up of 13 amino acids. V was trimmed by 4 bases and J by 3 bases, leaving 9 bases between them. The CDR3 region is CASSSTWDTEAFF. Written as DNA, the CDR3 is TGTGCCAGCAGCTCTACTTGGGACACTGAAGCTTTCTTT.

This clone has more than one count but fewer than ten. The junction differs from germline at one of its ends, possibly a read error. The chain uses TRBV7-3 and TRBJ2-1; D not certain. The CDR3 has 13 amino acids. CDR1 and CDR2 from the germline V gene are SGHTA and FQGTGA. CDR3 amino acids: CASSLTSLDEQFF. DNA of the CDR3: TGTGCCAGCAGCCTAACCTCCTTGGATGAGCAGTTCTTC.

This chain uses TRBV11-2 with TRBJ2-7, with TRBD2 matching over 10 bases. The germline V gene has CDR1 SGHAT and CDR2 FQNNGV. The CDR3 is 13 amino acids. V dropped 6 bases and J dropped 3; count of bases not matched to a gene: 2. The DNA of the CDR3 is TGTGCCAGCAGGAGGACTAGCGGCTACGAGCAGTACTTC. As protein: CASRRTSGYEQYF.

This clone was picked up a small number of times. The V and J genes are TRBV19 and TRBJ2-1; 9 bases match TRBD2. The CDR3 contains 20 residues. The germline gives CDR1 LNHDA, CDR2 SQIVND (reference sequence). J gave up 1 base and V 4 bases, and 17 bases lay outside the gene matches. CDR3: CASSTPLGLATDPSYNEQFF. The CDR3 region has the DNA TGTGCCAGTAGTACACCCTTAGGACTAGCGACTGATCCTTCCTACAATGAGCAGTTCTTC.

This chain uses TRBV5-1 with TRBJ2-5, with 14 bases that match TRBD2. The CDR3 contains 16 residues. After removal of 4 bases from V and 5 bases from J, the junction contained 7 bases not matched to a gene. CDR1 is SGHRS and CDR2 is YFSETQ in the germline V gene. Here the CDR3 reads CASSNRLAGGGETQYF. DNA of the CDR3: TGCGCCAGCAGCAACCGACTAGCGGGAGGGGGGGAGACCCAGTACTTC.

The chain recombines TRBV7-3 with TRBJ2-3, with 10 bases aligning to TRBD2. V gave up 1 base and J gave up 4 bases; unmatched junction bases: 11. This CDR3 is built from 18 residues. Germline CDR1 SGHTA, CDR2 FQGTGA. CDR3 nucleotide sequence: TGTGCCAGCAGCTTAAATCCGGCCGAGCGGGGGGGCTCAGATACGCAGTATTTT. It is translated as CASSLNPAERGGSDTQYF. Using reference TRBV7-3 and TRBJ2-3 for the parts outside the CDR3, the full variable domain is GAGVSQTPSNKVTEKGKYVELRCDPISGHTALYWYRQSLGQGPEFLIYFQGTGAADDSGLPNDRFFAVRPEGSVSTLKIQRTERGDSAVYLCASSLNPAERGGSDTQYFGPGTRLTVL.

CDR3 DNA sequence: TGTGCCAGCAGCAACGGGCAAGGGACAGGGGCCCCGAGCTCCTATAATTCACCCCTCCACTTT. It codes for CASSNGQGTGAPSSYNSPLHF. The chain links TRBV6-2 or TRBV6-3 to TRBJ1-6; 10 bases are a match to TRBD1. The V segment lost 6 bases and the J segment 0 bases; nucleotides outside the gene matches: 17. The CDR3 loop spans 21 amino acids. Germline values: CDR1 MNHEY, CDR2 SVGEGT.

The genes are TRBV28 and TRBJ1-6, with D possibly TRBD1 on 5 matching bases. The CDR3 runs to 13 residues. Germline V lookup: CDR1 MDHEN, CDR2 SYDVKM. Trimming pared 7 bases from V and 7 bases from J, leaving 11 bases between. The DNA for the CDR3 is TGTGCCAGCACCCGGGACGGCAATTCACCCCTCCACTTT. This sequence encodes CASTRDGNSPLHF.

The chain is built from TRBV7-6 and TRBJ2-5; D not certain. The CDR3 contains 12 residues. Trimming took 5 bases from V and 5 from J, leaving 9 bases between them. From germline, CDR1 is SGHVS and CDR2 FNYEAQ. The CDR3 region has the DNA TGTGCCAGCAGCCAACTCCCCGAGACCCAGTACTTC. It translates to CASSQLPETQYF.

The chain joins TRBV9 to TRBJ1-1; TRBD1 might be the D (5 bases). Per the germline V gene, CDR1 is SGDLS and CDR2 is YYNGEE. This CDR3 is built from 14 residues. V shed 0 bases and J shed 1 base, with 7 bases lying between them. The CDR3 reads CASSVAGENTEAFF. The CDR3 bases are TGTGCCAGCAGCGTAGCGGGGGAGAACACTGAAGCTTTCTTT.

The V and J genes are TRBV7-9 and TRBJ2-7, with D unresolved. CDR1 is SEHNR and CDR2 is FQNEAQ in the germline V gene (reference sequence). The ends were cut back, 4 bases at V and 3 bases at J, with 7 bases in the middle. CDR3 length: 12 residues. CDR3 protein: CASSSQDYEQYF. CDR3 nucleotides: TGTGCCAGCAGCTCCCAAGACTACGAGCAGTACTTC.

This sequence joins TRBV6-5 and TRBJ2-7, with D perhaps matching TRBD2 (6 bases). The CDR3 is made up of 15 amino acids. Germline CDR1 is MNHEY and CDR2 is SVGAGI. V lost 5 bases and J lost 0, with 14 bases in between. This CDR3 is CASSPGTADSYEQYF. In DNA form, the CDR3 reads TGTGCCAGCAGTCCTGGGACTGCCGACTCCTACGAGCAGTACTTC.

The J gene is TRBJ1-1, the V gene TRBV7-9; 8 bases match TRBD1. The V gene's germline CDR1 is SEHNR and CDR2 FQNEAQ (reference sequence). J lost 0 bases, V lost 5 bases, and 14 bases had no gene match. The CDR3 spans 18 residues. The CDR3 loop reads CASSQGAGGWAMNTEAFF. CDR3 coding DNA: TGTGCCAGCAGCCAGGGGGCAGGGGGCTGGGCCATGAACACTGAAGCTTTCTTT.

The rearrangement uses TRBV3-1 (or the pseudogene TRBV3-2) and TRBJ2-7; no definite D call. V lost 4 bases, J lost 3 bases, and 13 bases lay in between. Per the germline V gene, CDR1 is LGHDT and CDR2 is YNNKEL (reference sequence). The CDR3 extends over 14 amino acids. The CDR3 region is CASSLGPRGYEQYF. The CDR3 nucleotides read TGTGCCAGCAGCCTAGGCCCCCGAGGCTACGAGCAGTACTTC.

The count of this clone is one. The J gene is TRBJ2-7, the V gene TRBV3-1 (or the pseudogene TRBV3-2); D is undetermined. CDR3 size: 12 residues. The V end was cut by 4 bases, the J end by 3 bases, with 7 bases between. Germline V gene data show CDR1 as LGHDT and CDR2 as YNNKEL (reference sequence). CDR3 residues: CASSPRSYEQYF. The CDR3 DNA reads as TGTGCCAGCAGCCCAAGGAGCTACGAGCAGTACTTC.

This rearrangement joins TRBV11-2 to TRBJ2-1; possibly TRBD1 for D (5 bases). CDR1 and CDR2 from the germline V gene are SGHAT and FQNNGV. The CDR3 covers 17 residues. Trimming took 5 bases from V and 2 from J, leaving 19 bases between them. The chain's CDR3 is CASSPIPDTMAYNEQFF. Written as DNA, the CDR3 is TGTGCCAGCAGCCCCATCCCGGACACCATGGCCTACAATGAGCAGTTCTTC. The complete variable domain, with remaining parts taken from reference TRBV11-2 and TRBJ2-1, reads EAGVAQSPRYKIIEKRQSVAFWCNPISGHATLYWYQQILGQGPKLLIQFQNNGVVDDSQLPKDRFSAERLKGVDSTLKIQPAKLEDSAVYLCASSPIPDTMAYNEQFFGPGTRLTVL.

The CDR3, as DNA: TGTGCCAGCAGATCGGACGGCTACGAGCAGTACTTC. It codes for CASRSDGYEQYF. This chain joins TRBV6-6 and TRBJ2-7; D gene ambiguous. CDR3 length: 12 amino acids. Germline V CDR1 and CDR2: MNHNY, SVGAGI (reference sequence). With 6 bases removed from V and 3 bases from J, the gap between germline ends came to 9 bases.

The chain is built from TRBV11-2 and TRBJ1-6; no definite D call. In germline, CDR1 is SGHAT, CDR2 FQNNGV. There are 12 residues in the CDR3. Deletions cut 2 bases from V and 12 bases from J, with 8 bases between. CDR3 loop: CASSLSDVPLHF. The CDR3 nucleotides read TGTGCCAGCAGCTTAAGTGACGTACCCCTCCACTTT.